The sequence of this T cell receptor (beta chain) was determined in a study of blood T cell repertoires in COVID-19. In the study overall: COVID-19 samples, acute and convalescent, were from the United States, Italy and Spain. Sources were T cells, B-cell-depleted T cells, or PBMCs; the material itself was cDNA or gDNA.

In the source study's methods: Counts of nucleated cells, estimated from reference gene primer amplification, were obtained. TCRdb's table, derived via immunoSEQ multiplex PCR, lists solely in-frame clones and lacks some. V and J calls plus clone size are reproduced from that table; the DNA served to infer D and trimming. The data show some 90,000 clones, about 70% seen once. Looked up from germline, CDR1 is LGHNA and CDR2 is YSLEER. Deletions cut 0 bases from V and 8 bases from J, with 7 bases between. This CDR3 contains 13 residues. This sequence originates from a woman aged 55-69 years in a cohort sampled during active or convalescent COVID-19. Sequencing was performed on peripheral blood. This chain connects TRBV4-3 to TRBJ1-4, with D unclear. CDR3 amino acids: CASSQDSWEKLFF. CDR3 DNA: TGCGCCAGCAGCCAAGACAGTTGGGAAAAACTGTTTTTT.